This entry lists 22 T cell receptor beta chains sequenced from one sample in a study of cytomegalovirus exposure and HLA in healthy donors (dated by TCRdb to 2016 to 2017). Library prep was done by the immunoSEQ multiplex PCR assay. For the multiplex PCR, a mixture combining 60 forward primers for TCR Vbeta segments and 13 reverse primers for TCR Jbeta segments was used. TCRdb stores this immuneACCESS table with in-frame sequences only. Part of the clones is absent; in the studies checked, under half of the shortfall reflects unresolved V genes, and no reason is known for the rest. This sample is represented by tens of thousands of clones; approximately 72% of them were singletons. The leading ten clones occupy approximately 9.9% of the sample. Sequencing was performed on PBMCs. The receptors originated from a woman between 25 and 40 years old in good health and CMV-seronegative.

This chain's CDR3 is CASSLGAGDPTDTQYF. The CDR3 DNA follows: TGTGCCAGCAGCTTGGGAGCGGGGGACCCCACAGATACGCAGTATTTT. The chain employs TRBV5-6 and TRBJ2-3, with 8 bases matching TRBD2. Germline values: CDR1 SGHDT, CDR2 YYEEEE. The CDR3 runs 16 residues. After removal of 0 bases from V and 2 bases from J, the junction contained 5 bases not matched to a gene.

This clone appeared once. Other DNA sequences in the same sample also yield this CDR3. J is TRBJ2-5 and V is TRBV6-6; TRBD1 aligns across 7 bases. Germline CDR1 is MNHNY and CDR2 is SVGAGI (reference sequence). After removal of 4 bases from V and 3 bases from J, the junction contained 2 bases not matched to a gene. There are 13 residues in the CDR3. CDR3: CASSSTGKETQYF. The CDR3, as DNA: TGTGCCAGCAGTTCGACAGGGAAAGAGACCCAGTACTTC.

This clone was detected only a few times. This chain connects TRBV18 to TRBJ1-1; TRBD1 is a possible D gene (6 bases). Trimming removed 5 bases from V and 4 bases from J, with 14 bases in between. Germline loops: CDR1 KGHSH, CDR2 LQKENI. The CDR3 length is 14 residues. The CDR3, as DNA: TGTGCCAGCTCAACACAGGGAGGGGGCACTGAAGCTTTCTTT. Translating it yields CASSTQGGGTEAFF.

The chain combines TRBV7-9 with TRBJ2-2; D gene ambiguous. The CDR3 contains 17 residues. Trimming removed 1 base at V and 0 bases at J, with 12 bases between. CDR1 is SEHNR, CDR2 FQNEAQ, per germline (reference sequence). For the CDR3, the DNA is TGTGCCAGCAGCTTAGAGGCATGGCGGTCGAACACCGGGGAGCTGTTTTTT. It encodes CASSLEAWRSNTGELFF.

V gene TRBV5-1 combines with J gene TRBJ2-3, with 7 bases identical to TRBD2. Looked up from germline, CDR1 is SGHRS and CDR2 is YFSETQ. V was clipped by 6 bases and J by 6 bases; unmatched bases: 7. The CDR3 loop spans 13 amino acids. CDR3 in amino acids: CASNSAGEDTQYF. The CDR3 region has the DNA TGCGCCAGCAACTCTGCGGGAGAGGATACGCAGTATTTT.

The chain joins TRBV7-9 to TRBJ2-1; D uncertain. Trimming removed 2 bases from V and 2 bases from J, with 7 bases in between. The CDR3 runs 14 residues. CDR1 SEHNR and CDR2 FQNEAQ come from the germline V gene (reference sequence). The CDR3 sequence: CASSLSGTYNEQFF. In nucleotides, the CDR3 is TGTGCCAGCAGCTTATCAGGAACCTACAATGAGCAGTTCTTC. The whole variable domain, filled in from reference TRBV7-9 and TRBJ2-1, reads DTGVSQNPRHKITKRGQNVTFRCDPISEHNRLYWYRQTLGQGPEFLTYFQNEAQLEKSRLLSDRFSAERPKGSFSTLEIQRTEQGDSAMYLCASSLSGTYNEQFFGPGTRLTVL.

This chain uses TRBV7-2 with TRBJ1-4; 10 bases match TRBD1. After removal of 2 bases from V and 7 bases from J, the junction contained 4 bases not matched to a gene. From germline, CDR1 is SGHTA and CDR2 FQGNSA. This CDR3 has 15 residues. DNA for the CDR3: TGTGCCAGCAGCTTACGGACAGGGGGTGGTGAAAAACTGTTTTTT. It translates to CASSLRTGGGEKLFF. The whole variable domain, filled in from reference TRBV7-2 and TRBJ1-4, reads GAGVSQSPSNKVTEKGKDVELRCDPISGHTALYWYRQSLGQGLEFLIYFQGNSAPDKSGLPSDRFSAERTGGSVSTLTIQRTQQEDSAVYLCASSLRTGGGEKLFFGSGTQLSVL.

In the case of this clone: The sample carries other DNA sequences with the same CDR3. The CDR3 coding sequence is TGTGCCTGGCTTACCGGACAGGGAACGGATACGCAGTATTTT. Its translation is CAWLTGQGTDTQYF. J is TRBJ2-3 and V is TRBV30, with TRBD1 matching over 8 bases. The CDR3 totals 14 residues. V trimming: 5 bases; J trimming: 6 bases; junction bases outside the gene matches: 10. The germline V gene has CDR1 GTSNPN and CDR2 SVGIG (reference sequence).

This chain connects TRBV5-1 to TRBJ2-7; D remains unclear. V was trimmed by 7 bases and J by 2 bases, leaving 13 bases between them. The CDR3 consists of 13 residues. Germline values: CDR1 SGHRS, CDR2 YFSETQ. Here the CDR3 DNA reads TGCGCCAGCGGAGTTGGAGTAACCTACGAGCAGTACTTC. It encodes CASGVGVTYEQYF.

The rearrangement joins TRBV28 to TRBJ2-2, with D perhaps matching TRBD2 (5 bases). Per the germline V gene, CDR1 is MDHEN and CDR2 is SYDVKM. Trimming removed 6 bases at V and 3 bases at J, with 8 bases between. The CDR3 spans 13 residues. The DNA for the CDR3 is TGTGCCAGCAGCCCCGGGGACACCGGGGAGCTGTTTTTT. This encodes CASSPGDTGELFF. Using reference TRBV28 and TRBJ2-2 for the parts outside the CDR3, the full variable domain is DVKVTQSSRYLVKRTGEKVFLECVQDMDHENMFWYRQDPGLGLRLIYFSYDVKMKEKGDIPEGYSVSREKKERFSLILESASTNQTSMYLCASSPGDTGELFFGEGSRLTVL.

The chain has TRBV5-1 and TRBJ2-7; the match to TRBD2 covers 12 bases. V lost 3 bases to trimming and J lost 3 bases; unmatched junction nucleotides: 7. The CDR3 extends over 16 amino acids. The germline CDR1 and CDR2 sequences are SGHRS and YFSETQ. DNA of the CDR3: TGCGCCAGCAGCTCCCAAAGACTAGCGGGAGACTACGAGCAGTACTTC. Protein sequence: CASSSQRLAGDYEQYF.

This sequence joins TRBV19 and TRBJ1-2, with a possible D match to TRBD1 (5 bases). The CDR3 has 16 amino acids. V dropped 0 bases and J dropped 2 bases, with 13 bases sitting between them. Germline values: CDR1 LNHDA, CDR2 SQIVND (reference sequence). The CDR3, as DNA: TGTGCCAGTAGTATAGATCTACGACAGCTCAACTATGGCTACACCTTC. It codes for CASSIDLRQLNYGYTF.

The chain has TRBV25-1 and TRBJ1-2, with TRBD1 identical over 7 bases. Germline trimming cut 2 bases from V and 8 bases from J; bases unmatched to any gene: 8. The CDR3 contains 14 residues. Germline values: CDR1 MGHDK, CDR2 SYGVNS. CDR3 sequence: CASSESKGAAGYTF. The CDR3 DNA follows: TGTGCCAGCAGTGAAAGTAAGGGGGCGGCCGGCTACACCTTC.

V and J are TRBV5-4 and TRBJ2-3; 7 bases line up with TRBD1. This CDR3 spans 16 amino acids. V trimming: 2 bases; J trimming: 0 bases; junction bases outside the gene matches: 6. Germline values: CDR1 SGHNT, CDR2 YYREEE (reference sequence). The CDR3 protein is CASSFDRARSTDTQYF. The CDR3 DNA reads TGTGCCAGCAGCTTTGACAGGGCAAGGAGCACAGATACGCAGTATTTT.

The rearrangement joins TRBV7-6 to TRBJ2-7; the D gene is possibly TRBD1 (6 bases). The CDR3 has 13 residues. The V gene lost 3 bases and the J gene lost 7 bases, with 13 bases spanning the gap. Per the germline V gene, CDR1 is SGHVS and CDR2 is FNYEAQ. As DNA, the CDR3 is TGTGCCAGCAGCTTCGCAGGGGTGCAAGAGCAGTACTTC. It codes for CASSFAGVQEQYF.

The rearrangement joins TRBV10-1 to TRBJ2-1, with D possibly TRBD1 on 5 matching bases. CDR1 and CDR2 from the germline V gene are WNHNN and SYGVQD (reference sequence). CDR3 length: 18 residues. V was trimmed by 0 bases and J by 2 bases, leaving 17 bases between them. The CDR3 DNA is TGCGCCAGCAGTGAGTCGATAGTTGGGCAGGGCCCCTACAATGAGCAGTTCTTC. The encoded protein is CASSESIVGQGPYNEQFF.

The chain links TRBV9 to TRBJ2-2; tentative D call: TRBD1 (5 bases). The V and J ends lost 2 bases and 5 bases respectively, with 10 bases between them. This CDR3 comprises 14 residues. Per the germline V gene, CDR1 is SGDLS and CDR2 is YYNGEE. This chain's CDR3 is CASSVLQGTGELFF. The CDR3 DNA reads TGTGCCAGCAGCGTCCTTCAGGGAACCGGGGAGCTGTTTTTT.

V is TRBV9 and J is TRBJ2-3, with 14 bases identical to TRBD2. J gave up 4 bases and V 3 bases, and 4 bases lay outside the gene matches. The CDR3 has 16 amino acids. Germline V CDR1 and CDR2: SGDLS, YYNGEE. The chain's CDR3 is CASSGGTSGGADTQYF. The CDR3 bases are TGTGCCAGCAGCGGAGGGACTAGCGGGGGTGCAGATACGCAGTATTTT. Combining the CDR3 with reference TRBV9 and TRBJ2-3 gives the whole variable domain DSGVTQTPKHLITATGQRVTLRCSPRSGDLSVYWYQQSLDQGLQFLIQYYNGEERAKGNILERFSAQQFPDLHSELNLSSLELGDSALYFCASSGGTSGGADTQYFGPGTRLTVL.

The V gene is TRBV6-1, the J gene TRBJ2-7, with 7 bases lining up with TRBD1. The CDR3 contains 15 residues. Germline CDR1 MNHNS, CDR2 SASEGT. J was trimmed by 2 bases and V by 1 base; bases with no gene match: 5. The CDR3 DNA reads as TGTGCCAGCAGTGAAGTTGGGGACAGCCCCTACGAGCAGTACTTC. The encoded protein is CASSEVGDSPYEQYF.

This clone was detected a few times. This chain uses TRBV15 with TRBJ1-2; D call uncertain. There are 14 residues in the CDR3. The germline V and J ends were trimmed by 4 bases and 4 bases, with 13 bases remaining between them. Germline CDR1 is LNHNV and CDR2 is YYDKDF (reference sequence). The CDR3 DNA sequence: TGTGCCACCAGCAAGCGCGGGGAATCCTATGGCTACACCTTC. As protein: CATSKRGESYGYTF. Together with reference TRBV15 and TRBJ1-2, the CDR3 gives the full variable domain: DAMVIQNPRYQVTQFGKPVTLSCSQTLNHNVMYWYQQKSSQAPKLLFHYYDKDFNNEADTPDNFQSRRPNTSFCFLDIRSPGLGDTAMYLCATSKRGESYGYTFGSGTRLTVV.

The chain uses TRBV5-6 and TRBJ2-5; a weak D match, TRBD1 (5 bases). Germline assignment: CDR1 SGHDT and CDR2 YYEEEE. V lost 4 bases and J lost 7, with 8 bases in between. CDR3 length: 11 amino acids. The CDR3 nucleotides are TGTGCCAGCAGCGTAGGGGTGACCCAGTACTTC. As protein: CASSVGVTQYF.

The chain couples TRBV4-1 to TRBJ2-3; TRBD1 aligns across 9 bases. Losses at the gene ends were 3 bases for V and 0 bases for J; bases not matched to a gene: 7. Germline V gene data show CDR1 as MGHRA and CDR2 as YSYEKL. This CDR3 has 17 residues. This chain's CDR3 is CASSQAGTGTSTDTQYF. Written as DNA, the CDR3 is TGCGCCAGCAGCCAGGCAGGGACAGGGACTAGCACAGATACGCAGTATTTT.